This T cell receptor (beta chain) was sequenced in a study of a mutant IDH1 vaccine in newly diagnosed glioma. On the study more broadly: Beginning 4-6 weeks after radiotherapy alone, or with temozolomide cycles, vaccination took place. Participants attended visit V12, the safety follow-up, at week 35, and then attended visit V13 at week 47.

V lost 4 bases to trimming and J lost 8 bases, with 8 bases between them. The CDR3 runs to 11 residues. The germline V gene has CDR1 SGHDN and CDR2 FVKESK. Described time point: week 47, end of study. Doses comprised 300 ug of mutant IDH1 20-mer peptide each, plus topical imiquimod. Sequencing was performed with immunoSEQ multiplex PCR; in TCRdb, only in-frame clones are kept and a portion is missing. The data contain tens of thousands of clones, roughly four fifths of them singletons. About this clone itself: The antigen is not known.

The genes are TRBV14 and TRBJ1-1; D remains unclear. The starting material was PBMCs, obtained from a glioma patient whose treatment included an IDH1 peptide vaccine. This TCR was sampled from a woman aged 50 to 65 with glioma. The CDR3 reads CASSRHREAFF. In DNA form, the CDR3 reads TGTGCCAGCAGCCGACACCGAGAAGCTTTCTTT.